This T cell receptor (beta chain) was recorded in a study of T cells in Graves' hyperthyroidism and ophthalmopathy. Uncontrolled infection, other autoimmune disease, pregnancy or lactation excluded patients. This clonotype occurred many times. The antigen remains unidentified. RNA transcripts yielded amplified TCR beta CDR3 regions. The HTBI set primed first-round TCR CDR3 RT-PCR. TCRdb re-called the multiplex PCR reads with MiXCR, one entry per CDR3 protein. The table shows some 350,000 distinct CDR3 sequences, with roughly 15% occurring only once. General study points: Most thyroid clonotypes expanded above 0.001 appeared in blood too.

The V segment lost 0 bases and the J segment 5 bases; nucleotides outside the gene matches: 8. The CDR3 sequence is 16 residues long. Germline V CDR1 and CDR2: SGHRS, YFSETQ. The sample was blood. This TCR was recovered from a woman between 55 and 75 years old with Graves' ophthalmopathy. The chain uses TRBV5-1 and TRBJ2-1; TRBD2 aligns across 7 bases. In nucleotides, the CDR3 is TGCGCCAGCAGCTTGGAGGCGGCTAGCGGCCACAATGAGCAGTTCTTC. It is translated as CASSLEAASGHNEQFF.